This entry lists 10 T cell receptor beta chains sequenced from one sample in a study of breast tumors, draining lymph nodes, adjacent tissues. Samples came from axillary lymph nodes draining the breast cancer. TCRdb reanalysed the multiplex PCR reads using MiXCR and keeps one entry per CDR3 protein. Of 150,000 to 200,000 distinct CDR3 sequences in the sample, around 29% were seen once. The sequencing sample was made of axillary lymph node tissue. The receptors were sampled from a female donor with breast cancer. Some clones in this sample may be carry-over from other donors' samples.

The V and J genes are TRBV15 and TRBJ2-7, with D possibly TRBD2 on 6 matching bases. Germline loops: CDR1 LNHNV, CDR2 YYDKDF (reference sequence). CDR3 length: 15 residues. V was trimmed by 1 base and J by 0 bases, leaving 10 bases between them. DNA of the CDR3: TGTGCCACCAGCAGAGCAGCCGGGAGCTCCTACGAGCAGTACTTC. It specifies CATSRAAGSSYEQYF.

The J gene is TRBJ1-5, the V gene TRBV7-9; D is unclear. Germline V gene lookup returns CDR1 SEHNR and CDR2 FQNEAQ (reference sequence). CDR3 length: 13 residues. The V end was cut by 7 bases, the J end by 7 bases, with 14 bases between. In DNA form, the CDR3 reads TGTGCCAGCACCCAGGACCCCGGCCAGCCCCAGCATTTT. Protein sequence: CASTQDPGQPQHF.

In its sample, this clonotype was seen many times. The chain has TRBV29-1 and TRBJ2-7, with D hard to call. V shed 1 base and J shed 2 bases, with 9 bases lying between them. Germline assignment: CDR1 SQVTM and CDR2 ANQGSEA. The CDR3 totals 13 residues. Here the CDR3 DNA reads TGCAGCGTTGAAGGGCAGGATCCCTACGAGCAGTACTTC. Translation gives CSVEGQDPYEQYF.

Comments on this clonotype: The conserved phenylalanine or tryptophan normally closing the CDR3 is absent here, so this likely arose from a read error. The chain links TRBV7-9 to TRBJ2-7; 9 bases are a match to TRBD1. Germline assignment: CDR1 SEHNR and CDR2 FQNEAQ (reference sequence). The length of the CDR3 is 14 residues. J lost 2 bases, V lost 5 bases, and 4 bases had no gene match. The CDR3 protein is CASSQGQGAYEQYL. The CDR3, as DNA: TGTGCCAGCAGCCAGGGACAGGGCGCCTACGAGCAGTACCTC.

This clonotype was seen many times. The chain employs TRBV24-1 and TRBJ2-5; D remains unclear. V lost 1 base and J lost 5, with 4 bases in between. Germline V gene lookup returns CDR1 KGHDR and CDR2 SFDVKD. The length of the CDR3 is 12 residues. CDR3 loop: CATSDFRETQYF. Here the CDR3 DNA reads TGTGCCACCAGTGATTTTCGGGAGACCCAGTACTTC.

This clonotype has a count of ten or more. The chain couples TRBV5-1 to TRBJ2-3; TRBD2 agrees at 7 bases. The J segment lost 3 bases and the V segment lost 4 bases, leaving 8 bases of the junction unmatched. Germline V gene lookup returns CDR1 SGHRS and CDR2 YFSETQ. The CDR3 runs 15 residues. The CDR3, as DNA: TGCGCCAGCAGCCGGGCGGGGGTTCGTACAGATACGCAGTATTTT. Translated, it gives CASSRAGVRTDTQYF.

Concerning this clonotype itself: A much bigger clone sits one base away, suggesting this may be a read error. The chain employs TRBV5-6 and TRBJ1-6, with D maybe TRBD1 (6 bases). This CDR3 comprises 14 residues. The germline CDR1 and CDR2 sequences are SGHDT and YYEEEE. Trimming left V 4 bases short and J 9 bases short, with 14 bases between. CDR3 amino acids: CASSLGDTSSPLHF. For the CDR3, the DNA is TGTGCCAGCAGCCTGGGGGACACTTCTTCACCCCTCCACTTT.

A note on this clonotype: This may be a read error: a much more frequent sequence differs by one nucleotide. V gene TRBV12-5 combines with J gene TRBJ1-5, with no clear D. This CDR3 comprises 9 residues. CDR1 LGHNT and CDR2 FRNRAP come from the germline V gene. CDR3 amino acids: CTLNHPQHF. The CDR3, as DNA: TGTACCCTCAATCACCCCCAGCATTTT.

The DNA for the CDR3 is TGTGCCAGCAGCTTAGGGGCAGGGGGGGTCAACAATGAGCAGTATTTT. Its translation: CASSLGAGGVNNEQYF. This rearrangement joins TRBV7-6 to TRBJ2-3; D could derive from TRBD1 or TRBD2 (7 bases each). CDR3 length: 16 residues. Germline V gene sequence: CDR1 SGHVS, CDR2 FNYEAQ. The germline V and J ends were trimmed by 1 base and 11 bases, with 22 bases remaining between them.

The V gene is TRBV4-1, the J gene TRBJ2-1; TRBD1 aligns across 8 bases. There are 17 residues in the CDR3. V dropped 3 bases and J dropped 10; count of bases not matched to a gene: 17. Germline-derived CDR1 and CDR2 are MGHRA and YSYEKL. CDR3 nucleotides: TGCGCCAGCAGCCACACCCCTGACAGGGGCAACTATGGAGAGCAGTTCTTC. Residues: CASSHTPDRGNYGEQFF.